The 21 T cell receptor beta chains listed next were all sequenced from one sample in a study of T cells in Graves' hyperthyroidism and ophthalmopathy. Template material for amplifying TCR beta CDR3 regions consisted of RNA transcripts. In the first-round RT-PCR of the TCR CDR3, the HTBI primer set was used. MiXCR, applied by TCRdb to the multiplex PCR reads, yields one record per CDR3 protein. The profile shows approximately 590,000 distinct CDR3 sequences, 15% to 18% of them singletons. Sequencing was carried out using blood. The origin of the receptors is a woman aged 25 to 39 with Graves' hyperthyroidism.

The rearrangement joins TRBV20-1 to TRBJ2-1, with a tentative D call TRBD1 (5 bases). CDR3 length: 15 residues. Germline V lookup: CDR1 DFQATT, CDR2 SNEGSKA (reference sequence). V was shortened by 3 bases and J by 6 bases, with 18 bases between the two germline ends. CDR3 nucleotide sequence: TGCAGTGCTAGCTGGGGCTACCAAGTGTCCAATGAGCAGTTCTTC. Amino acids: CSASWGYQVSNEQFF.

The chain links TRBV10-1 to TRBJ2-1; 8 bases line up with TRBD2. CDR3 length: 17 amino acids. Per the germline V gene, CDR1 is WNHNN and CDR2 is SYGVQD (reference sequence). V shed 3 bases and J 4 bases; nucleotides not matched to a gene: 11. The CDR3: CASSEDPTGGPYNEQFF. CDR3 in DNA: TGCGCCAGCAGTGAAGACCCGACGGGAGGGCCGTACAATGAGCAGTTCTTC.

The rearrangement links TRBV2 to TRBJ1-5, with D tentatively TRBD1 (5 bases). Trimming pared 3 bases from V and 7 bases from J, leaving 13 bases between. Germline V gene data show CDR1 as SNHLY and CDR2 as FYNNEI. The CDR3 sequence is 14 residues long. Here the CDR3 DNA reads TGTGCCAGCAGTGAGGGGGGGGTCGGACAGCCCCAGCATTTT. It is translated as CASSEGGVGQPQHF. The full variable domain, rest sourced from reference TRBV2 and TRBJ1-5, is EPEVTQTPSHQVTQMGQEVILRCVPISNHLYFYWYRQILGQKVEFLVSFYNNEISEKSEIFDDQFSVERPDGSNFTLKIRSTKLEDSAMYFCASSEGGVGQPQHFGDGTRLSIL.

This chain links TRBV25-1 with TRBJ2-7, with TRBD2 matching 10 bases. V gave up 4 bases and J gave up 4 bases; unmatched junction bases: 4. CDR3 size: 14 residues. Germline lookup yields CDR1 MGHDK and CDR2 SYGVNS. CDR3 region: CASSGAGGPYEQYF. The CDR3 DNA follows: TGTGCCAGCAGTGGAGCGGGAGGGCCGTACGAGCAGTACTTC.

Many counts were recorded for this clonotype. DNA for the CDR3: TGTGCCAGCATGGTGGGCGGGGGATACTACGAGCAGTACTTC. Residues: CASMVGGGYYEQYF. The rearrangement joins TRBV11-2 to TRBJ2-7; 7 bases map to TRBD2. The CDR3 covers 14 residues. Germline V lookup: CDR1 SGHAT, CDR2 FQNNGV. Trimming cost V 7 bases and J 3 bases; bases outside gene matches: 9.

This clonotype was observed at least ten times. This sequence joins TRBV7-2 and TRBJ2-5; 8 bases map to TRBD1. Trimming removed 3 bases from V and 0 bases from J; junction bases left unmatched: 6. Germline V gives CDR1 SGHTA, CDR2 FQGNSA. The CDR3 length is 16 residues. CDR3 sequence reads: CASSLSHRGDQETQYF. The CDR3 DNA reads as TGTGCCAGCAGCTTGAGTCACAGGGGGGACCAAGAGACCCAGTACTTC.

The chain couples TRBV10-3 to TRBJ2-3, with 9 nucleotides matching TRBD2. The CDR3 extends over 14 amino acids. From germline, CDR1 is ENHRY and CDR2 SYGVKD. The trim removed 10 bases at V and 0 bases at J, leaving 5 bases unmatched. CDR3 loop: CATGTSSSTDTQYF. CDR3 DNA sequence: TGTGCCACGGGGACTAGCAGTAGCACAGATACGCAGTATTTT.

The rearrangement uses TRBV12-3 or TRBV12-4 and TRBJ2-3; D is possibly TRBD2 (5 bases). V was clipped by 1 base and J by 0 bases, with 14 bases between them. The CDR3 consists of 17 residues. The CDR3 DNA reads TGTGCCAGCAGTTTAGAGACGAGGGCGGCGAGCACAGATACGCAGTATTTT. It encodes CASSLETRAASTDTQYF.

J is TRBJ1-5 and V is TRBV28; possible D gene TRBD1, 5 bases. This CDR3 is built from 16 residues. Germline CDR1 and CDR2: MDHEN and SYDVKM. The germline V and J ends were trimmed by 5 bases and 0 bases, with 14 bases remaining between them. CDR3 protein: CASSAPGILSNQPQHF. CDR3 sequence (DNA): TGTGCCAGCAGTGCGCCAGGGATACTTAGCAATCAGCCCCAGCATTTT.

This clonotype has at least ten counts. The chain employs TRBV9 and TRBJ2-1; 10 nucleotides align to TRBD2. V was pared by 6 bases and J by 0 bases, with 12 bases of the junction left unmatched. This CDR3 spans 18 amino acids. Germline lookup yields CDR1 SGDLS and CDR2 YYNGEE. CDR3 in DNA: TGTGCCAGCAACCTGGGACTAGCGCCAGCTAGCTCCTACAATGAGCAGTTCTTC. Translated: CASNLGLAPASSYNEQFF.

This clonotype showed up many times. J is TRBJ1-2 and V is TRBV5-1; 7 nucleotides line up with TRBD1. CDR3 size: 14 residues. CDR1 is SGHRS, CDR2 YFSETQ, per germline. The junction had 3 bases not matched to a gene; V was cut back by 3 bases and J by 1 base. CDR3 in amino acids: CASSSGQINYGYTF. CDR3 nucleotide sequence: TGCGCCAGCAGCTCGGGACAGATTAACTATGGCTACACCTTC.

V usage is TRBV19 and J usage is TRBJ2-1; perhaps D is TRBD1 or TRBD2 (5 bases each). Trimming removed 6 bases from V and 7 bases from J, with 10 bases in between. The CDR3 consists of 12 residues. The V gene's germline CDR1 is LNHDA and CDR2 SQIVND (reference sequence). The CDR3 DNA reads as TGTGCCAGTAGGGGACCGAAGAATGAGCAGTTCTTC. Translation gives CASRGPKNEQFF.

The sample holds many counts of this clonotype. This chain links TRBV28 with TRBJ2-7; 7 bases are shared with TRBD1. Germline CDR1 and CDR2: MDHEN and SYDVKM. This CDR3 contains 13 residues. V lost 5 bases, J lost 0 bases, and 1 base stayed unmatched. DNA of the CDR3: TGTGCCAGCAGTGGGACAGCCTCCTACGAGCAGTACTTC. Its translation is CASSGTASYEQYF.

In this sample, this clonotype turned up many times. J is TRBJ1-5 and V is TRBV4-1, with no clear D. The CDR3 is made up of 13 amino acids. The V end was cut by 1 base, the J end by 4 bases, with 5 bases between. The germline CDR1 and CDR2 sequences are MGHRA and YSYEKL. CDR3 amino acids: CASSQVRNQPQHF. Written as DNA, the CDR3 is TGCGCCAGCAGCCAAGTCAGGAATCAGCCCCAGCATTTT.

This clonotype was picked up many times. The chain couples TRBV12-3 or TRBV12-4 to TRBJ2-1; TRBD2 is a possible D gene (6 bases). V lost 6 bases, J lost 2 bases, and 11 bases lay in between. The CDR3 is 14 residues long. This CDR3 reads CASRGTVTYNEQFF. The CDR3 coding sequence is TGTGCCAGCAGAGGGACTGTTACCTACAATGAGCAGTTCTTC.

CDR3 protein: CASSIGGENTGELFF. CDR3 coding DNA: TGTGCCAGTAGTATAGGTGGAGAGAACACCGGGGAGCTGTTTTTT. This rearrangement joins TRBV19 to TRBJ2-2; D is uncertain. This CDR3 region has 15 residues. Germline CDR1 and CDR2: LNHDA and SQIVND (reference sequence). The V end was cut by 1 base, the J end by 1 base, with 7 bases between.

The CDR3 nucleotides are TGTGCCAGCCGTAATACTAGCGGCGATTTCTACGAGCAGTACTTC. As protein: CASRNTSGDFYEQYF. The V and J genes are TRBV18 and TRBJ2-7; 8 bases match TRBD2. Germline assignment: CDR1 KGHSH and CDR2 LQKENI. There are 15 residues in the CDR3. V lost 8 bases to trimming and J lost 3 bases; unmatched junction nucleotides: 12.

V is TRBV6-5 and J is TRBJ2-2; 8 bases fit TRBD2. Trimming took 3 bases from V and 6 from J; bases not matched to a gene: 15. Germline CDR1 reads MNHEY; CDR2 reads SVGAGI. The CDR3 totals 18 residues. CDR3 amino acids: CASSYRVDIAGPPGELFF. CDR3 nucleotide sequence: TGTGCCAGCAGTTATCGCGTGGACATAGCGGGACCACCCGGGGAGCTGTTTTTT.

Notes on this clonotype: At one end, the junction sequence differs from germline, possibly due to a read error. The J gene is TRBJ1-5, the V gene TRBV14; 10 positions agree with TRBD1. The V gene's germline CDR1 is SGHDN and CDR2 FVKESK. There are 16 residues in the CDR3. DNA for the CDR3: TGTGCCGGCAGCCACCGCCGGGACAGGGGATATCAGCCCCAGCATTTT. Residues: CAGSHRRDRGYQPQHF. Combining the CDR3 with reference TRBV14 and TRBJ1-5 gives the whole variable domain EAGVTQFPSHSVIEKGQTVTLRCDPISGHDNLYWYRRVMGKEIKFLLHFVKESKQDESGMPNNRFLAERTGGTYSTLKVQPAELEDSGVYFCAGSHRRDRGYQPQHFGDGTRLSIL.

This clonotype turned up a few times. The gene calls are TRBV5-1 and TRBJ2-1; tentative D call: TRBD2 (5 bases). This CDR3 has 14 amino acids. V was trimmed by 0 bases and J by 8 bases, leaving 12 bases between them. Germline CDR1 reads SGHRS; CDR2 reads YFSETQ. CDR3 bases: TGCGCCAGCAGCTTGGAGGGAGTTGGGGATGAGCAGTTCTTC. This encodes CASSLEGVGDEQFF.

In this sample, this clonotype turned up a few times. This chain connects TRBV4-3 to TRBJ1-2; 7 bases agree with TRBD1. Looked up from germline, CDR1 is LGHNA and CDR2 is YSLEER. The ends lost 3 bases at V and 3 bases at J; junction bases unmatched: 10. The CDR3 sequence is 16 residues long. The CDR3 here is CASSQDPGQPYYGYTF. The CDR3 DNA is TGCGCCAGCAGCCAGGATCCGGGACAGCCTTACTATGGCTACACCTTC.